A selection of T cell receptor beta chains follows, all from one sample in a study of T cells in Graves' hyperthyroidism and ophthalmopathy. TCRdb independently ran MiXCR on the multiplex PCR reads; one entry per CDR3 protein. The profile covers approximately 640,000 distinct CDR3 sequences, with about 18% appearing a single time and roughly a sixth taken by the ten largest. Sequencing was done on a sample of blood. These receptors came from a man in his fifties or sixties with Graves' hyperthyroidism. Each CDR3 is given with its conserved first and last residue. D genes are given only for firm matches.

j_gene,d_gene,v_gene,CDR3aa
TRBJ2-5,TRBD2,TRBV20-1,CSAPRAGGETQYF
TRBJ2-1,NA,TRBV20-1,CSATGGQAGAEQFF
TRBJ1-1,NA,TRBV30,CACTSQANTEAFF
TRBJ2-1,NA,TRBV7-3,CASSLSGGPEQFF
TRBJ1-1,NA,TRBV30,CAWSIGFGAFF
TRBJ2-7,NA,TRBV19,CASSIGGDSSYEQYF
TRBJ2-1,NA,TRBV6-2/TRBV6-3,CASRDEGGETNEQFF
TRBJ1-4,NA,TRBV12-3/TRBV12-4,CASRARGANEKLFF
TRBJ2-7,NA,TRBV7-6,CASSSSEGYSYEQYF
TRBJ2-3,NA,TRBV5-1,CASSLDGGTSTDTQYF
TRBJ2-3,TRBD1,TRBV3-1,CASSLLYRGRKDTQYF
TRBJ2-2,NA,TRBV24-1,CATSDPPGSQNTGELFF
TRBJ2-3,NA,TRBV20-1,CSAIETGRADTQYF
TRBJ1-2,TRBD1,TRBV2,CASNGQGARYGYTF
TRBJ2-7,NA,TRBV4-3,CASSQWQGSHEQYF
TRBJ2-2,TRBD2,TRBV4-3,CASSQVGGSVRRELFF
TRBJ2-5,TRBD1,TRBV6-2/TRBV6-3,CASTMTGEKRFGQETQYF
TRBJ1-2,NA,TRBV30,CAWSVKGRLGGYTF
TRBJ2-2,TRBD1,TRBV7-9,CASSGGPGQGVGSTGELFF
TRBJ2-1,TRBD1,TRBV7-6,CASSISPYLGQGTDNEQFF
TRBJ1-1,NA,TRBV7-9,CASSFVWGGTEAFF
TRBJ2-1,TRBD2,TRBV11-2,CASSLYGLAGDHDNEQFF
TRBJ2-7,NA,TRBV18,CASSPLPRRERDVQYF
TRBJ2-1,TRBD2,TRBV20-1,CSADTSGRWDEQFF
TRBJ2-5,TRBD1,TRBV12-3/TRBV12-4,CASSPSLLRDRGQTQYF
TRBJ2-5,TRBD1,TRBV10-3,CAISGTWTGGQETQYF
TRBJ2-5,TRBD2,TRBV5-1,CASSLLLAGKETQYF
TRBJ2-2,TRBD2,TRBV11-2,CASSLTSGAGGTGELFF
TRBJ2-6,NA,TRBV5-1,CASSGSGTFSGATVLTF
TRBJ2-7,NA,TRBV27,CASSLRQTYEQYF
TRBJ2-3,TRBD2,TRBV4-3,CASSHPGTRRGDTQYF
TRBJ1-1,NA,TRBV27,CASTSARGYTEAFF
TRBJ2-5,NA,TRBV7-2,CASSLAGVGTQYF
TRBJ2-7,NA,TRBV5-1,CASSYNRGYEQYF
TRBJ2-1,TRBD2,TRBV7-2,CASRPGTSGETTYNEQFF
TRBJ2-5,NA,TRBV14,CASSQDGEMVTSGETQYF
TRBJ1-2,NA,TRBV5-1,CASSLAGIGGYTF
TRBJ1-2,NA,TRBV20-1,CSASRTANYGYTF
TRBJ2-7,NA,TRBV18,CASSPPGRGPLQYF
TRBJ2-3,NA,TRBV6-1,CASSDGAGADTQYF
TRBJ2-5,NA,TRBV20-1,CSAYRVGETQYF
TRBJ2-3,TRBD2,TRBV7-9,CASSFISGKDTDTQYF